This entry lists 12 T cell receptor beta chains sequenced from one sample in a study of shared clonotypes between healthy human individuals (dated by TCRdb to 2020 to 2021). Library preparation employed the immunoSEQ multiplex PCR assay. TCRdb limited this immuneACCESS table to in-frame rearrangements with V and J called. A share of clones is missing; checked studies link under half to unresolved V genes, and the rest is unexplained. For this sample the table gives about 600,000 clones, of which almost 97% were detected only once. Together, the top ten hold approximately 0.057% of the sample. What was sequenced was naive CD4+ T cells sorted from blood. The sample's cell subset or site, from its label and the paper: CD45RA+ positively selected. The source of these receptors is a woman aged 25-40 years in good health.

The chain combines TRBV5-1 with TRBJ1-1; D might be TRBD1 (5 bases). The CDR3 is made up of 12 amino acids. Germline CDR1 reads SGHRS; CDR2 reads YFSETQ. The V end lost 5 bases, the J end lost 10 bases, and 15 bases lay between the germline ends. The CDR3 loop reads CASSPTGGGAFF. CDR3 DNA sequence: TGCGCCAGCAGTCCGACGGGGGGAGGAGCTTTCTTT.

The DNA of the CDR3 is TGTGCCAGCAGCTCCCCCCACATGAACACTGAAGCTTTCTTT. Protein: CASSSPHMNTEAFF. The chain couples TRBV7-6 to TRBJ1-1; D is uncertain. This CDR3 region has 14 residues. Per germline, CDR1 SGHVS and CDR2 FNYEAQ. Trimming pared 4 bases from V and 0 bases from J, leaving 9 bases between.

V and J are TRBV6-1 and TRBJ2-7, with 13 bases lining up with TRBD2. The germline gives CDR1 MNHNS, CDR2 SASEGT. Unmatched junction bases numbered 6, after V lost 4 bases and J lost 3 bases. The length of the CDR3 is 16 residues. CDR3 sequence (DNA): TGTGCCAGCAGTGGGACTAGCGGGAGTACCGACTACGAGCAGTACTTC. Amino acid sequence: CASSGTSGSTDYEQYF.

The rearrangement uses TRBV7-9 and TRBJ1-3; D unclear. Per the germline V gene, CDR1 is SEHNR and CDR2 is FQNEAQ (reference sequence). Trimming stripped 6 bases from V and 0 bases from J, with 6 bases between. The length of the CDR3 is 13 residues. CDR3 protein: CASSLSSGNTIYF. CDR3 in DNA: TGTGCCAGCAGTCTAAGCTCTGGAAACACCATATATTTT.

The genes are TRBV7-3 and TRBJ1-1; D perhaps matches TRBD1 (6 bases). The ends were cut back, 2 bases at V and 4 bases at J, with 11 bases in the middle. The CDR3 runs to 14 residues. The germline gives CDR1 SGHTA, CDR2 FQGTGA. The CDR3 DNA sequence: TGTGCCAGCAGCTTAGGAGGGGGTCTCACTGAAGCTTTCTTT. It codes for CASSLGGGLTEAFF.

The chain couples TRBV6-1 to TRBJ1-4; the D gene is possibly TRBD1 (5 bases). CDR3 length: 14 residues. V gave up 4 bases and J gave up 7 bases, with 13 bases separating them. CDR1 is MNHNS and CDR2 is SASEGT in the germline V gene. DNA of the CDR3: TGTGCCAGCAGTGCGCAGGGTCACGGTGAAAAACTGTTTTTT. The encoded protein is CASSAQGHGEKLFF.

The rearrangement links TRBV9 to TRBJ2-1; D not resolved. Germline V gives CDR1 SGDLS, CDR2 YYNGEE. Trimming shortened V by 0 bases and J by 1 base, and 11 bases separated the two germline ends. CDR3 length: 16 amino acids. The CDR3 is CASSVDPHLSYNEQFF. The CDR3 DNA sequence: TGTGCCAGCAGCGTAGATCCACACCTTTCCTACAATGAGCAGTTCTTC.

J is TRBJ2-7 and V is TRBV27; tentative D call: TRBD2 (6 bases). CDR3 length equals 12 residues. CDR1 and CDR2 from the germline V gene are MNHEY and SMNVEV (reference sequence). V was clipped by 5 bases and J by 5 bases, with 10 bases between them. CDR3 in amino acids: CASSLRGHEQYF. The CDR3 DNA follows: TGTGCCAGCAGTCTGCGGGGCCACGAGCAGTACTTC.

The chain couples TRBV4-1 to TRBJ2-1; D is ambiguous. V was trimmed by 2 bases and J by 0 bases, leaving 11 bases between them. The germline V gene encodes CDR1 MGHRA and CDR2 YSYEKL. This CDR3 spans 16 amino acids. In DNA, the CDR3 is TGCGCCAGCAGCCAAAGCCGGCAGGCCTCCTACAATGAGCAGTTCTTC. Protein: CASSQSRQASYNEQFF.

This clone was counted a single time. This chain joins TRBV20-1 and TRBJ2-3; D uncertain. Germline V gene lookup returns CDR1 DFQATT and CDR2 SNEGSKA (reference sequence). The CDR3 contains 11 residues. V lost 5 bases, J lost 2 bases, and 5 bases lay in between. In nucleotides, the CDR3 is TGCAGTGCTCTCTACACAGATACGCAGTATTTT. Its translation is CSALYTDTQYF.

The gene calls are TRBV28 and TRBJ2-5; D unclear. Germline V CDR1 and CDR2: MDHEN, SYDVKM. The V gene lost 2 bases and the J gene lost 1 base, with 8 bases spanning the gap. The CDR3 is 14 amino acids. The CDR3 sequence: CASSLLGGQETQYF. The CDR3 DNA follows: TGTGCCAGCAGTTTACTAGGCGGCCAAGAGACCCAGTACTTC.

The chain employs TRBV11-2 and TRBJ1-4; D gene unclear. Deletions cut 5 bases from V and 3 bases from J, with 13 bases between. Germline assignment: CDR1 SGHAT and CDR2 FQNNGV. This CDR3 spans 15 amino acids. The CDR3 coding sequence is TGTGCCAGCAGCCCCCAAGGAAGCTCTAATGAAAAACTGTTTTTT. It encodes CASSPQGSSNEKLFF.